The 25 T cell receptor beta chains below all came from one sample that was sequenced in a study of response to subunit inactivated influenza vaccine. TCRdb re-derived calls from the RT-PCR reads in MiXCR, one entry per CDR3 protein. The profile shows 500,000 or so distinct CDR3 sequences, 11% of them singletons. The sample was PBMCs from blood, taken around seven weeks after vaccination. These receptors were obtained from a man over 45 who received an inactivated influenza vaccine.

This chain connects TRBV7-2 to TRBJ2-3; D is undetermined. The CDR3 has 13 residues. Germline V lookup: CDR1 SGHTA, CDR2 FQGNSA. Trimming left V 5 bases short and J 6 bases short, with 12 bases between. This CDR3 is CASSLRKADTQYF. The CDR3 DNA reads as TGTGCCAGCAGCCTCCGAAAGGCGGATACGCAGTATTTT.

This clonotype was seen only a few times. The rearrangement links TRBV10-3 to TRBJ2-2; 7 bases are shared with TRBD2. The CDR3 length is 15 residues. V lost 7 bases, J lost 4 bases, and 9 bases stayed unmatched. The germline V gene has CDR1 ENHRY and CDR2 SYGVKD. As DNA, the CDR3 is TGTGCCATCACAACAGCCAGGGAGGGCACCGGGGAGCTGTTTTTT. Translating it yields CAITTAREGTGELFF.

This sequence joins TRBV5-1 and TRBJ2-7; D is ambiguous. Germline V gives CDR1 SGHRS, CDR2 YFSETQ. V lost 1 base and J lost 6, with 17 bases in between. CDR3 length: 15 residues. CDR3 DNA sequence: TGCGCCAGCAGCTTGCCCTGGCAGGTTTTTTGCGAGCAGTACTTC. It translates to CASSLPWQVFCEQYF.

This clonotype was found once. The chain recombines TRBV6-2 or TRBV6-3 with TRBJ2-1; 7 bases fit TRBD2. CDR1 is MNHEY, CDR2 SVGEGT, per germline. The ends lost 2 bases at V and 3 bases at J; junction bases unmatched: 7. CDR3 length equals 16 residues. The CDR3 region is CASSYRAGDLYNEQFF. CDR3 DNA: TGTGCCAGCAGTTACCGGGCGGGAGACCTCTACAATGAGCAGTTCTTC.

This sequence joins TRBV20-1 and TRBJ1-3, with D possibly TRBD1 on 6 matching bases. The germline V and J ends were trimmed by 2 bases and 14 bases, with 19 bases remaining between them. In germline, CDR1 is DFQATT, CDR2 SNEGSKA (reference sequence). This CDR3 has 13 amino acids. This CDR3 is CSARPSPDRKVYF. Written as DNA, the CDR3 is TGCAGTGCTAGACCTAGCCCCGACAGGAAAGTATATTTT.

The chain uses TRBV12-3 or TRBV12-4 and TRBJ1-5; unclear D gene. The CDR3 runs 13 residues. V was pared by 3 bases and J by 4 bases, with 7 bases between. DNA for the CDR3: TGTGCCAGCAGTTTTGGGCAAAATCAGCCCCAGCATTTT. Amino acid sequence: CASSFGQNQPQHF.

This clonotype showed up just once. CDR3: CASSPPTGEETQYF. DNA of the CDR3: TGTGCCAGCAGCCCGCCGACAGGGGAAGAGACCCAGTACTTC. The chain is built from TRBV7-9 and TRBJ2-5; 8 nucleotides agree with TRBD1. The CDR3 contains 14 residues. The V gene end was trimmed by 5 bases and the J gene end by 3 bases; junction bases not matched to a gene: 5. Germline V gene sequence: CDR1 SEHNR, CDR2 FQNEAQ (reference sequence).

This clonotype has at least ten counts. V gene TRBV5-1 combines with J gene TRBJ2-6; unclear D gene. The CDR3 has 15 residues. Germline V CDR1 and CDR2: SGHRS, YFSETQ. The V gene lost 1 base and the J gene lost 0 bases, with 5 bases spanning the gap. The CDR3 protein is CASSLIRSGANVLTF. CDR3 DNA: TGCGCCAGCAGCTTGATCCGCTCTGGGGCCAACGTCCTGACTTTC.

As for this clonotype: No conserved phenylalanine or tryptophan ends this CDR3, so it is likely a read error. The chain is built from TRBV29-1 and TRBJ2-1; D is ambiguous. Germline V lookup: CDR1 SQVTM, CDR2 ANQGSEA. The CDR3 runs to 12 residues. CDR3 in amino acids: CSIDLSYNEQFL. CDR3 DNA: TGCAGCATTGACCTATCCTACAATGAGCAGTTCTTA.

The table lists this clonotype with a few counts. This chain links TRBV7-9 with TRBJ2-1, with 7 bases matching TRBD1. The CDR3 runs to 13 residues. V lost 5 bases and J lost 5; bases outside the gene matches: 3. Germline loops: CDR1 SEHNR, CDR2 FQNEAQ (reference sequence). CDR3 loop: CASSPTGDNEQFF. The CDR3 DNA follows: TGTGCCAGCAGCCCCACAGGGGACAATGAGCAGTTCTTC.

This clonotype came up many times. V gene TRBV12-3 or TRBV12-4 combines with J gene TRBJ2-5, with D possibly matching TRBD1 (5 bases). The CDR3 is made up of 13 amino acids. V lost 6 bases and J lost 2, with 10 bases in between. CDR3 in amino acids: CASRVDSQETQYF. CDR3 sequence (DNA): TGTGCCAGCAGAGTAGACAGTCAAGAGACCCAGTACTTC.

This clonotype was seen ten or more times. The chain carries TRBV5-5 and TRBJ2-1; D might be TRBD2 (6 bases). This CDR3 spans 15 amino acids. Between the trimmed V and J ends, which lost 0 bases and 4 bases, there was a span of 11 bases. CDR1 and CDR2 (germline): SGHKS, YYEKEE (reference sequence). DNA of the CDR3: TGTGCCAGCAGCTTGGGGGGGACTCCATACAATGAGCAGTTCTTC. Its translation is CASSLGGTPYNEQFF.

This clonotype was seen only once. CDR3 DNA sequence: TGTGCCTGGAGTATTCCCGGGACTCCATCCAATGAGCAGTTCTTC. Amino acids: CAWSIPGTPSNEQFF. This chain joins TRBV30 and TRBJ2-1, with D maybe TRBD2 (6 bases). Trimming shortened V by 2 bases and J by 6 bases, and 17 bases separated the two germline ends. Germline CDR1 is GTSNPN and CDR2 is SVGIG (reference sequence). The CDR3 sequence is 15 residues long.

This clonotype showed up many times. The chain has TRBV5-1 and TRBJ2-1, with D perhaps TRBD2 (5 bases). CDR3 length: 15 amino acids. Germline V CDR1 and CDR2: SGHRS, YFSETQ. V was cut by 5 bases and J by 2 bases, with 14 bases left in between. Here the CDR3 DNA reads TGCGCCAGCAGTTTAGGACTGCTCCCCTACAATGAGCAGTTCTTC. Translation gives CASSLGLLPYNEQFF.

This clonotype has ten or more counts. The chain combines TRBV29-1 with TRBJ2-1; TRBD1 agrees at 9 bases. Looked up from germline, CDR1 is SQVTM and CDR2 is ANQGSEA. This CDR3 comprises 16 residues. Germline trimming cut 6 bases from V and 0 bases from J; bases unmatched to any gene: 9. CDR3 loop: CSVETGGAGSYNEQFF. The CDR3 DNA reads TGCAGCGTGGAAACAGGGGGCGCCGGCTCCTACAATGAGCAGTTCTTC.

V and J are TRBV4-2 and TRBJ2-5; 12 nucleotides line up with TRBD1. After removal of 1 base from V and 5 bases from J, the junction contained 8 bases not matched to a gene. The CDR3 consists of 17 residues. Germline-derived CDR1 and CDR2 are LGHNA and YNFKEQ. For the CDR3, the DNA is TGTGCCAGCAGCCAAGCGCTTCCGGGACAGGGGGCGGAGACCCAGTACTTC. It yields the protein CASSQALPGQGAETQYF.

Only a few counts were recorded for this clonotype. The rearrangement uses TRBV29-1 and TRBJ1-5; a weak D match, TRBD1 (6 bases). CDR3 length: 10 amino acids. In germline, CDR1 is SQVTM, CDR2 ANQGSEA. Deletions cut 6 bases from V and 10 bases from J, with 10 bases between. CDR3 sequence reads: CSVGTSPQHF. Here the CDR3 DNA reads TGCAGCGTGGGGACAAGTCCCCAGCATTTT. The variable domain in full, completed from reference TRBV29-1 and TRBJ1-5, reads SAVISQKPSRDICQRGTSLTIQCQVDSQVTMMFWYRQQPGQSLTLIATANQGSEATYESGFVIDKFPISRPNLTFSTLTVSNMSPEDSSIYLCSVGTSPQHFGDGTRLSIL.

The chain recombines TRBV6-1 with TRBJ1-2, with TRBD1 identical over 9 bases. With 7 bases clipped from V and 7 bases from J, the junction kept 10 bases outside the gene matches. CDR1 MNHNS and CDR2 SASEGT come from the germline V gene. CDR3 length: 14 residues. CDR3 in DNA: TGTGCCAGCACTCCGGGACAGGGATGGTCTGGCTACACCTTC. Protein sequence: CASTPGQGWSGYTF.

The chain links TRBV11-2 to TRBJ2-3; 8 nucleotides line up with TRBD2. Trimming cost V 1 base and J 8 bases; bases outside gene matches: 17. Germline values: CDR1 SGHAT, CDR2 FQNNGV. The CDR3 extends over 18 amino acids. The DNA for the CDR3 is TGTGCCAGCAGCTTAGTAAGATGGCCGGGACTAGATAAGGTTACGCAGTATTTT. Its protein is CASSLVRWPGLDKVTQYF. Complete variable domain (other parts from reference TRBV11-2 and TRBJ2-3): EAGVAQSPRYKIIEKRQSVAFWCNPISGHATLYWYQQILGQGPKLLIQFQNNGVVDDSQLPKDRFSAERLKGVDSTLKIQPAKLEDSAVYLCASSLVRWPGLDKVTQYFGPGTRLTVL.

This clonotype was counted a few times. The V call is TRBV20-1, the J call TRBJ2-1; 9 nucleotides line up with TRBD2. V was clipped by 2 bases and J by 1 base; unmatched bases: 6. Germline V gene sequence: CDR1 DFQATT, CDR2 SNEGSKA (reference sequence). CDR3 length: 16 residues. DNA for the CDR3: TGCAGTGCTAGATCGAGCAGCGGGAGGTCCTACAATGAGCAGTTCTTC. Its protein product is CSARSSSGRSYNEQFF.

This clonotype occurred a few times. This chain uses TRBV2 with TRBJ1-1; TRBD1 aligns across 7 bases. The CDR3 contains 16 residues. V gave up 5 bases and J gave up 1 base; unmatched junction bases: 10. Germline V CDR1 and CDR2: SNHLY, FYNNEI. In DNA, the CDR3 is TGTGCCAGCAGTAACGACTGGACAGGTGAGAACACTGAAGCTTTCTTT. This gives the protein CASSNDWTGENTEAFF.

This clonotype was detected ten times or more. The chain employs TRBV6-5 and TRBJ2-2; D is unresolved. The V and J ends lost 6 bases and 5 bases respectively, with 7 bases between them. Germline V gene sequence: CDR1 MNHEY, CDR2 SVGAGI. The CDR3 has 12 amino acids. The CDR3 sequence is CASRAITGELFF. For the CDR3, the DNA is TGTGCCAGCAGGGCGATTACCGGGGAGCTGTTTTTT.

The chain combines TRBV5-1 with TRBJ2-3; the match to TRBD1 covers 7 bases. The V gene's germline CDR1 is SGHRS and CDR2 YFSETQ. J was trimmed by 0 bases and V by 4 bases; bases with no gene match: 8. The CDR3 loop spans 16 amino acids. The CDR3 region has the DNA TGCGCCAGCAGCATTCAGGGGGACCGAAGCACAGATACGCAGTATTTT. Residues: CASSIQGDRSTDTQYF.

This clonotype was found a few times. This chain joins TRBV20-1 and TRBJ1-5, with 9 bases identical to TRBD1. The CDR3 runs 15 residues. The ends lost 3 bases at V and 6 bases at J; junction bases unmatched: 9. Germline lookup yields CDR1 DFQATT and CDR2 SNEGSKA (reference sequence). CDR3 sequence: CSASEGQGYIQPQHF. CDR3 nucleotide sequence: TGCAGTGCTAGCGAGGGACAGGGATATATTCAGCCCCAGCATTTT.

V gene TRBV10-3 combines with J gene TRBJ1-2; D ambiguous. V lost 2 bases and J 8 bases, leaving 12 bases between the germline ends. In germline, CDR1 is ENHRY, CDR2 SYGVKD. The CDR3 has 13 amino acids. The CDR3 sequence: CAISEDRKRGYTF. DNA of the CDR3: TGTGCCATCAGTGAGGACCGTAAGAGGGGCTACACCTTC.